This entry concerns a single T cell receptor (beta chain). Its antigen remains unknown. This sample stems from a study of T cells after yellow fever vaccination. The study's findings and limits: A minor fraction of clonotypes spanned both CD4 and CD8 compartments. Although the secondary response was weaker, it peaked faster, at day 5 versus 15. Researchers cautioned that FACS-sorted repertoires could harbor abundant clonotypes contaminating from the bulk population.

UMIs were added to TCR cDNA along with a universal primer site when it was made by 5'RACE template switching. One entry per CDR3 protein results from TCRdb running MiXCR on the 5' RACE reads. Seen here are about 220,000 distinct CDR3 sequences, more than 3% observed once, and the top ten hold roughly 3%. The germline CDR1 and CDR2 sequences are DFQATT and SNEGSKA (reference sequence). This CDR3 has 15 residues. V lost 4 bases, J lost 4 bases, and 14 bases lay in between. The source material was CD4+ T cells sorted from PBMCs, sampled 10 days after the yellow fever booster vaccination. The rearrangement uses TRBV20-1 and TRBJ1-6, with D perhaps matching TRBD1 (5 bases). This clonotype was obtained from a man younger than 30 who received the YFV17D yellow fever vaccine. The chain's CDR3 is CSATPRQLYNSPLHF. DNA for the CDR3: TGCAGTGCTACACCGCGACAGCTATATAATTCACCCCTCCACTTT.